The 32 T cell receptor beta chains given below trace back to one sample, sequenced in a study of molecular identifiers for immune sequencing clone quantification. TCRdb itself ran the PCR reads through MiXCR, one entry per CDR3 protein. The table records 68,000 or so distinct CDR3 sequences, 15% to 20% of them present only once. Sequenced sample: naive CD8+ T cells from blood, with Jurkat cell RNA spiked in. Stated subset: FACS-sorted CD8+CD4-CCR7+CD45RA+ naive T cells. The source of these receptors is a human donor in good health. Some libraries in this study had Jurkat cell RNA spiked in.

Turning to this clonotype: Since a much larger clone is just one base distant, this may be a read error. This chain joins TRBV4-1 and TRBJ2-3; 9 nucleotides line up with TRBD2. The germline CDR1 and CDR2 sequences are MGHRA and YSYEKL. There are 21 residues in the CDR3. Trimming removed 0 bases from V and 4 bases from J; junction bases left unmatched: 20. The CDR3 sequence: CASSQEGGLVWREGGPDTQYF. The CDR3 bases are TGCGCCAGCAGCCAAGAAGGGGGATTGGTGTGGCGGGAGGGCGGCCCAGATACGCAGTATTTT.

Notes on this clonotype: This may be a read error, as it is one base from a much larger clone. This chain links TRBV27 with TRBJ2-1; 10 bases map to TRBD2. The CDR3 sequence is 14 residues long. With 3 bases clipped from V and 8 bases from J, the junction kept 4 bases outside the gene matches. The germline V gene has CDR1 MNHEY and CDR2 SMNVEV (reference sequence). The CDR3 DNA reads as TGTGCCAGCAGTTTCTCTAGCGGGAGTCATGAGCAGTTCTTC. Protein: CASSFSSGSHEQFF.

The table lists this clonotype with many counts. The chain carries TRBV24-1 and TRBJ1-5; D gene ambiguous. The germline gives CDR1 KGHDR, CDR2 SFDVKD. The CDR3 sequence is 14 residues long. V lost 4 bases, J lost 4 bases, and 10 bases lay in between. As DNA, the CDR3 is TGTGCCACCAGTGACCTGGCGGGGAATCAGCCCCAGCATTTT. Its protein is CATSDLAGNQPQHF.

The table lists this clonotype with many counts. The chain combines TRBV13 with TRBJ2-3, with TRBD2 matching over 9 bases. The CDR3 contains 14 residues. CDR1 PRHDT and CDR2 FYEKMQ come from the germline V gene (reference sequence). Trimming removed 0 bases from V and 5 bases from J; junction bases left unmatched: 0. CDR3 in DNA: TGTGCCAGCAGCTTAGGACTAGCGGGAGATACGCAGTATTTT. Its protein is CASSLGLAGDTQYF.

A few counts support this clonotype. The chain links TRBV5-1 to TRBJ2-7; 8 nucleotides line up with TRBD2. After removal of 4 bases from V and 3 bases from J, the junction contained 3 bases not matched to a gene. In germline, CDR1 is SGHRS, CDR2 YFSETQ. There are 13 residues in the CDR3. The DNA for the CDR3 is TGCGCCAGCAGCCTAGCGGGTTACTACGAGCAGTACTTC. Translated, it gives CASSLAGYYEQYF.

The chain couples TRBV7-9 to TRBJ2-2; D gene uncertain. Looked up from germline, CDR1 is SEHNR and CDR2 is FQNEAQ (reference sequence). V was pared by 8 bases and J by 4 bases, with 11 bases between. The CDR3 is 13 amino acids. The CDR3 spells CASREGFTGELFF. The DNA of the CDR3 is TGTGCCAGCCGAGAAGGATTCACCGGGGAGCTGTTTTTT.

Of note for this clonotype: It may be a read error: a sequence one base away is much more abundant. The chain joins TRBV27 to TRBJ2-3; D unclear. Germline lookup yields CDR1 MNHEY and CDR2 SMNVEV (reference sequence). Trimming shortened V by 5 bases and J by 4 bases, and 13 bases separated the two germline ends. The CDR3 extends over 14 amino acids. The CDR3 DNA is TGTGCCAGCAGTACCCGAGATCCGGCAGATACGCAGTATTTT. This sequence encodes CASSTRDPADTQYF.

The table lists this clonotype with many counts. The chain uses TRBV12-5 and TRBJ2-3; D remains unclear. Germline V gives CDR1 LGHNT, CDR2 FRNRAP. The length of the CDR3 is 17 residues. V gave up 0 bases and J gave up 3 bases, with 16 bases separating them. The CDR3 loop reads CASGLVLTGALTDTQYF. The CDR3 DNA sequence: TGTGCTAGTGGTTTGGTACTGACTGGCGCGTTGACAGATACGCAGTATTTT.

A word on this clonotype: Mismatch with germline at one junction end may stem from a read error. V is TRBV7-2 and J is TRBJ2-1; tentatively, D is TRBD2 (5 bases). The CDR3 spans 16 residues. Germline V lookup: CDR1 SGHTA, CDR2 FQGNSA. CDR3 sequence reads: CASSLVEGSPYNEPFF. The CDR3 bases are TGTGCCAGCAGCTTAGTTGAAGGGAGTCCCTACAATGAGCCGTTCTTC.

Many counts were recorded for this clonotype. The chain carries TRBV24-1 and TRBJ2-2; TRBD1 agrees at 10 bases. Trimming at V came to 3 bases and at J to 1 base, leaving 1 base not matched to a gene. Germline V gives CDR1 KGHDR, CDR2 SFDVKD. CDR3 length: 16 residues. The CDR3 is CATSDGQGGNTGELFF. CDR3 nucleotide sequence: TGTGCCACCAGTGATGGACAGGGGGGGAACACCGGGGAGCTGTTTTTT.

This clonotype was observed many times. The chain joins TRBV29-1 to TRBJ2-2, with a possible D match to TRBD1 (6 bases). The CDR3 has 17 amino acids. The germline CDR1 and CDR2 sequences are SQVTM and ANQGSEA. V was clipped by 2 bases and J by 0 bases, with 16 bases between them. This chain's CDR3 is CSVETHGQLANTGELFF. CDR3 bases: TGCAGCGTTGAAACACACGGACAGCTCGCGAACACCGGGGAGCTGTTTTTT.

This clonotype has a handful of counts. V is TRBV2 and J is TRBJ1-1, with D tentatively TRBD1 (6 bases). Germline V CDR1 and CDR2: SNHLY, FYNNEI. CDR3 length: 14 amino acids. The V end was cut by 7 bases, the J end by 4 bases, with 16 bases between. CDR3 DNA sequence: TGTGCCAGCATGGACAGCCCAGAGCGCACTGAAGCTTTCTTT. This translates into CASMDSPERTEAFF.

This clonotype was counted between two and nine times. This chain connects TRBV2 to TRBJ2-7, with D possibly being TRBD1 (5 bases). The germline V gene encodes CDR1 SNHLY and CDR2 FYNNEI. The V gene lost 6 bases and the J gene lost 5 bases, with 14 bases spanning the gap. This CDR3 contains 13 residues. CDR3 protein: CASSGRVKDEQYF. The CDR3 DNA sequence: TGTGCCAGCAGCGGCAGGGTCAAGGACGAGCAGTACTTC.

This clonotype was seen many times. V and J are TRBV29-1 and TRBJ2-5; D is uncertain. Germline loops: CDR1 SQVTM, CDR2 ANQGSEA. V lost 2 bases to trimming and J lost 5 bases, with 9 bases between them. The CDR3 runs 12 residues. The CDR3 here is CSVELGSETQYF. The CDR3 DNA follows: TGCAGCGTTGAACTGGGTTCGGAGACCCAGTACTTC.

The V and J genes are TRBV11-1 and TRBJ1-1; unclear D gene. In germline, CDR1 is SGHAT, CDR2 FQDESV (reference sequence). The CDR3 covers 12 residues. The V and J ends lost 7 bases and 4 bases respectively, with 10 bases between them. In DNA, the CDR3 is TGTGCCAGCAAAAGCCCGGGCACTGAAGCTTTCTTT. This gives the protein CASKSPGTEAFF. Supplemented by reference TRBV11-1 and TRBJ1-1, the full variable domain reads EAEVAQSPRYKITEKSQAVAFWCDPISGHATLYWYRQILGQGPELLVQFQDESVVDDSQLPKDRFSAERLKGVDSTLKIQPAELGDSAMYLCASKSPGTEAFFGQGTRLTVV.

This clonotype has ten or more counts. The V gene is TRBV14, the J gene TRBJ2-7; possibly TRBD1 or TRBD2 for D (5 bases each). The CDR3 consists of 16 residues. V was clipped by 0 bases and J by 1 base, with 13 bases between them. Germline V gene sequence: CDR1 SGHDN, CDR2 FVKESK. CDR3 loop: CASSQETGGGSYEQYF. CDR3 DNA: TGTGCCAGCAGCCAAGAAACAGGAGGCGGTTCCTACGAGCAGTACTTC.

V is TRBV30 and J is TRBJ2-3; 7 nucleotides align to TRBD1. CDR1 and CDR2 (germline): GTSNPN, SVGIG (reference sequence). Trimming removed 4 bases from V and 9 bases from J; junction bases left unmatched: 10. The CDR3 has 13 amino acids. DNA of the CDR3: TGTGCCTGGAAGACAGGGTTAATAGGGACGCAGTATTTT. Protein sequence: CAWKTGLIGTQYF.

This clonotype showed up many times. CDR3 region: CASSLSRVGELFF. Here the CDR3 DNA reads TGTGCCAGCAGTTTATCAAGGGTCGGGGAGCTGTTTTTT. The chain couples TRBV27 to TRBJ2-2; D gene uncertain. Germline loops: CDR1 MNHEY, CDR2 SMNVEV (reference sequence). There are 13 residues in the CDR3. Between the trimmed V and J ends, which lost 0 bases and 7 bases, there was a span of 6 bases.

The chain combines TRBV10-3 with TRBJ2-1, with D hard to call. The germline gives CDR1 ENHRY, CDR2 SYGVKD. This CDR3 has 12 residues. Deletions cut 10 bases from V and 6 bases from J, with 13 bases between. This chain's CDR3 is CATRISLNEQFF. The CDR3 DNA reads TGTGCCACCCGAATTAGCCTCAATGAGCAGTTCTTC.

On this clonotype: This clone may be a read error of a much larger clone one base away. V is TRBV15 and J is TRBJ2-2; D remains unclear. The V and J ends lost 0 bases and 3 bases respectively, with 14 bases between them. The CDR3 sequence is 17 residues long. Germline values: CDR1 LNHNV, CDR2 YYDKDF (reference sequence). CDR3 in amino acids: CATSRDGMEADTGELFF. The CDR3 coding sequence is TGTGCCACCAGCAGAGATGGGATGGAAGCAGACACCGGGGAGCTGTTTTTT.

This clonotype appeared a few times. The chain uses TRBV7-9 and TRBJ2-7; TRBD1 agrees at 7 bases. The CDR3 length is 15 residues. Germline CDR1 reads SEHNR; CDR2 reads FQNEAQ (reference sequence). V was clipped by 0 bases and J by 0 bases; unmatched bases: 2. The CDR3 protein is CASSLADRYSYEQYF. CDR3 sequence (DNA): TGTGCCAGCAGCTTAGCGGACAGGTACTCCTACGAGCAGTACTTC.

This clonotype was seen a few times. The chain has TRBV12-3 or TRBV12-4 and TRBJ1-2; D is unresolved. The CDR3 runs to 13 residues. V was shortened by 1 base and J by 4 bases, with 7 bases between the two germline ends. The CDR3 nucleotides are TGTGCCAGCAGTTTAGGAGGTGTCTATGGCTACACCTTC. Residues: CASSLGGVYGYTF.

The gene calls are TRBV2 and TRBJ2-7, with 7 bases fitting TRBD2. Germline CDR1 is SNHLY and CDR2 is FYNNEI. This CDR3 has 13 amino acids. Trimming at V came to 7 bases and at J to 2 bases, leaving 5 bases not matched to a gene. As DNA, the CDR3 is TGTGCCAGCACCACTAGCGCCGCCTACGAGCAGTACTTC. It yields the protein CASTTSAAYEQYF.

This chain joins TRBV7-9 and TRBJ2-1, with 10 bases fitting TRBD1. Germline loops: CDR1 SEHNR, CDR2 FQNEAQ (reference sequence). The junction had 7 bases not matched to a gene; V was cut back by 3 bases and J by 8 bases. The CDR3 loop spans 15 amino acids. The CDR3 DNA follows: TGTGCCAGCAGCTTTGCCGGGACAGGGGTGGATGAGCAGTTCTTC. Amino acid sequence: CASSFAGTGVDEQFF.

The chain is built from TRBV12-5 and TRBJ2-1; D is ambiguous. Germline V CDR1 and CDR2: LGHNT, FRNRAP. Trimming took off 7 bases at V and 3 bases at J, with 10 bases between the two ends. CDR3 length equals 13 residues. The CDR3, as DNA: TGTGCTAGTGCCCCGCTAAGCTACAATGAGCAGTTCTTC. Amino acids: CASAPLSYNEQFF.

This clonotype was observed at least ten times. V and J are TRBV7-8 and TRBJ1-4, with D perhaps TRBD1 (6 bases). Germline CDR1 is SGHVS and CDR2 is FQNEAQ. V lost 3 bases, J lost 0 bases, and 14 bases lay in between. This CDR3 is 17 amino acids long. The CDR3 sequence is CASSFGGQLATNEKLFF. For the CDR3, the DNA is TGTGCCAGCAGCTTTGGAGGACAGCTTGCAACTAATGAAAAACTGTTTTTT.

This clonotype was detected a few times. CDR3 sequence (DNA): TGTGCCACCAGCAGTCCTGTTTCGGGGGAGCTGTTTTTT. It encodes CATSSPVSGELFF. The J gene is TRBJ2-2, the V gene TRBV15; D ambiguous. The V gene's germline CDR1 is LNHNV and CDR2 YYDKDF (reference sequence). V lost 3 bases to trimming and J lost 8 bases, with 10 bases between them. The CDR3 extends over 13 amino acids.

Details on this clonotype: A much larger clone lies a single base off, so this may be a read error. The chain recombines TRBV6-5 with TRBJ2-7, with D perhaps matching TRBD1 or TRBD2 (5 bases each). Germline CDR1 reads MNHEY; CDR2 reads SVGAGI. The CDR3 sequence is 14 residues long. The CDR3 spells CASGYWGMAYEQYF. The CDR3 bases are TGTGCCAGCGGTTACTGGGGGATGGCCTACGAGCAGTACTTC.

The sample holds many counts of this clonotype. The chain combines TRBV14 with TRBJ2-2; 10 bases align to TRBD1. Germline loops: CDR1 SGHDN, CDR2 FVKESK. The CDR3 length is 17 residues. V was pared by 3 bases and J by 0 bases, with 4 bases of the junction left unmatched. CDR3 sequence (DNA): TGTGCCAGCAGCCACCGACAGGGGGCTACGAACACCGGGGAGCTGTTTTTT. It yields the protein CASSHRQGATNTGELFF. The entire variable domain, with the rest obtained from reference TRBV14 and TRBJ2-2, is as follows: EAGVTQFPSHSVIEKGQTVTLRCDPISGHDNLYWYRRVMGKEIKFLLHFVKESKQDESGMPNNRFLAERTGGTYSTLKVQPAELEDSGVYFCASSHRQGATNTGELFFGEGSRLTVL.

Concerning this clonotype: Because the CDR3's place on the DNA is in doubt, the DNA is left out and the CDR3 is given as listed by TCRdb. The chain carries TRBV7-5 and TRBJ2-1; the D segment call TRBD1 is taken from the table without a DNA check. TRBV7-5 is an annotated pseudogene. The CDR3 spans 17 residues, counting both ends. The CDR3 loop reads CISVPEAPNPGPREQFF.

This clonotype was recorded many times. This rearrangement joins TRBV28 to TRBJ2-2; no definite D call. CDR1 and CDR2 (germline): MDHEN, SYDVKM. V dropped 1 base and J dropped 8 bases, with 5 bases sitting between them. The CDR3 sequence is 12 residues long. The CDR3 region is CASSLSAGELFF. CDR3 sequence (DNA): TGTGCCAGCAGTTTATCTGCGGGGGAGCTGTTTTTT.

This clonotype was recorded many times. The chain recombines TRBV6-5 with TRBJ1-1; TRBD1 aligns across 7 bases. V was pared by 5 bases and J by 4 bases, with 7 bases of the junction left unmatched. Germline-derived CDR1 and CDR2 are MNHEY and SVGAGI. The CDR3 has 14 amino acids. The CDR3 spells CASSNGQEGTEAFF. CDR3 DNA sequence: TGTGCCAGCAGTAACGGACAGGAAGGCACTGAAGCTTTCTTT.